The rows below give T cell receptor beta chains drawn from one sample of a study of beta chain features in type 1 diabetes. Clones were read by immunoSEQ multiplex PCR, and TCRdb kept only the in-frame ones, dropping some. The repertoire includes 250,000 to 300,000 clones, around 24% of them detected once, and 0.012% sits in the top ten. Sequencing input: naive CD4+ T cells from blood. These receptors were taken from a woman in her twenties or thirties with type 1 diabetes. Each CDR3 is given with its conserved first and last residue. A D gene is named only where the DNA matches it firmly. Size is omitted from some rows. Given values are once, few, many or a class for expanded clones.

DNA: TGTGCCTGGAGTTCTCGGGATTTGGTTGGAGAAAAACTGTTTTTT
CDR3: CAWSSRDLVGEKLFF
size: -
J: TRBJ1-4
D: -
V: TRBV30

DNA: TGTGCCTGGAGTGGTCCCTCCCTGACAGGGCCTAACTATGGCTACACCTTC
CDR3: CAWSGPSLTGPNYGYTF
size: -
J: TRBJ1-2
D: TRBD1
V: TRBV30

DNA: TGCGCCAGCAACCCCCTTTCAGCGGGAGGGGAGACCCAGTACTTC
CDR3: CASNPLSAGGETQYF
size: -
J: TRBJ2-5
D: TRBD2
V: TRBV5-1

DNA: TGTGCCAGCAGTGAAATTGGGACTAGCGGCAGGGGGGAGCAGTTCTTC
CDR3: CASSEIGTSGRGEQFF
size: few
J: TRBJ2-1
D: TRBD2
V: TRBV2

DNA: TGCGCCAGCAGCGAGTACCTAAATCAGCCCCAGCATTTT
CDR3: CASSEYLNQPQHF
size: -
J: TRBJ1-5
D: -
V: TRBV5-1

DNA: TGTGCCAGCAGCCAGAGATGGGTGGGGGGACAGGGAACCTACAATGAGCAGTTCTTC
CDR3: CASSQRWVGGQGTYNEQFF
size: -
J: TRBJ2-1
D: TRBD1
V: TRBV7-8

DNA: TGCAGCGTTGAGTCGGGACTTCGCACAGATACGCAGTATTTT
CDR3: CSVESGLRTDTQYF
size: -
J: TRBJ2-3
D: -
V: TRBV29-1

DNA: TGTGCCTTGGGACAGGGGGCGAGTGAGCAGTTCTTC
CDR3: CALGQGASEQFF
size: -
J: TRBJ2-1
D: TRBD1
V: TRBV30

DNA: TGTGCCAGTAGTTTCCAGGGGCAAGAGACCCAGTACTTC
CDR3: CASSFQGQETQYF
size: -
J: TRBJ2-5
D: -
V: TRBV19

DNA: TGTGCCAGCAGTTTATCAGGGTTTGGGGGGAATGAGCAGTTCTTC
CDR3: CASSLSGFGGNEQFF
size: few
J: TRBJ2-1
D: -
V: TRBV28

DNA: TGTGCCTGGGGACAGGGCCGAAATCAGCCCCAGCATTTT
CDR3: CAWGQGRNQPQHF
size: -
J: TRBJ1-5
D: TRBD1
V: TRBV30

DNA: TGCAGCGTTGGGCAGAGGGCTAGGTGGGAGACCCAGTACTTC
CDR3: CSVGQRARWETQYF
size: few
J: TRBJ2-5
D: -
V: TRBV29-1

DNA: TGTGCCAGCAGTTACGAACTAGCGGGGGAAGGTAGTGAGCAGTTCTTC
CDR3: CASSYELAGEGSEQFF
size: few
J: TRBJ2-1
D: TRBD2
V: TRBV6-5

DNA: TGCAGCGTTGAAGCGACAGTGAACACTGAAGCTTTCTTT
CDR3: CSVEATVNTEAFF
size: -
J: TRBJ1-1
D: -
V: TRBV29-1

DNA: TGTGCCAGCAGCACGGGACTAGCGGGAGTTGCAGATACGCAGTATTTT
CDR3: CASSTGLAGVADTQYF
size: few
J: TRBJ2-3
D: TRBD2
V: TRBV7-9

DNA: TGTGCCAGCTCACTCGGACAGGGTCTCTACGAGCAGTACTTC
CDR3: CASSLGQGLYEQYF
size: few
J: TRBJ2-7
D: TRBD1
V: TRBV18

DNA: TGCGCCAGCACCTCGTCGGGCGGGAGAGTTCCCCCGTACACAGATACGCAGTATTTT
CDR3: CASTSSGGRVPPYTDTQYF
size: -
J: TRBJ2-3
D: TRBD2
V: TRBV4-1

DNA: TGTGCCAGCAGCTTCATGGACAGGGGTAGTGCGAACATTCAGTACTTC
CDR3: CASSFMDRGSANIQYF
size: -
J: TRBJ2-4
D: TRBD1
V: TRBV7-9

DNA: TGCGCCAGCAGCTTGGTTGAGGAAGAGACCCAGTACTTC
CDR3: CASSLVEEETQYF
size: few
J: TRBJ2-5
D: -
V: TRBV5-1

DNA: TGTGCCAGCAGCCCCAGCGAGGTTTCCACAGATACGCAGTATTTT
CDR3: CASSPSEVSTDTQYF
size: few
J: TRBJ2-3
D: -
V: TRBV7-9

DNA: TGTGCTAGCAGCGTTTCCGGGACAGGGGGGGAGACCCAGTACTTC
CDR3: CASSVSGTGGETQYF
size: -
J: TRBJ2-5
D: TRBD1
V: TRBV7-7

DNA: TGTGCCATCAGTCAAGGGACAGATGAAAAACTGTTTTTT
CDR3: CAISQGTDEKLFF
size: -
J: TRBJ1-4
D: TRBD1
V: TRBV10-3

DNA: TGTGCCAGCAGTTACAGGGAAAGCTCCTACAATGAGCAGTTCTTC
CDR3: CASSYRESSYNEQFF
size: -
J: TRBJ2-1
D: -
V: TRBV2

DNA: TGTGCCAGCAGCCTGGACGGGTACAATCAGCCCCAGCATTTT
CDR3: CASSLDGYNQPQHF
size: -
J: TRBJ1-5
D: -
V: TRBV5-4

DNA: TGTGCCAGTAGTATAGTTGGCAGGGTACCTTTCTTT
CDR3: CASSIVGRVPFF
size: -
J: TRBJ1-1
D: -
V: TRBV19

DNA: TGTGCCAGCAGCTTAGCCTTATACGAGCAGTACTTC
CDR3: CASSLALYEQYF
size: -
J: TRBJ2-7
D: -
V: TRBV11-3

DNA: TGTGCCAGCAGCCCCGTAGCGCGGGGTACCTACGAGCAGTACTTC
CDR3: CASSPVARGTYEQYF
size: -
J: TRBJ2-7
D: -
V: TRBV14

DNA: TGCGCCAGCAGCGTGACAGGGACCGGGGAGCTGTTTTTT
CDR3: CASSVTGTGELFF
size: few
J: TRBJ2-2
D: TRBD1
V: TRBV5-1

DNA: TGTGCCAGCAGCCCCCAAGGGACAGCCCGACTCTATGGCTACACCTTC
CDR3: CASSPQGTARLYGYTF
size: few
J: TRBJ1-2
D: TRBD1
V: TRBV7-3

DNA: TGTGCCAGTAGTACCGGCGACAGGGGTTATGCTGAAGCTTTCTTT
CDR3: CASSTGDRGYAEAFF
size: -
J: TRBJ1-1
D: TRBD1
V: TRBV19

DNA: TGTGCCTGGAGTGTTGACAGCAATCTCTATGGCTACACCTTC
CDR3: CAWSVDSNLYGYTF
size: few
J: TRBJ1-2
D: -
V: TRBV30

DNA: TGTGCCTGGAGTGTTAGCGGGAGACGGTGGACCGGGGAGCTGTTTTTT
CDR3: CAWSVSGRRWTGELFF
size: few
J: TRBJ2-2
D: TRBD2
V: TRBV30

DNA: TGCAGCGTTATGGACAGGGTGGAATACGAGCAGTACTTC
CDR3: CSVMDRVEYEQYF
size: few
J: TRBJ2-7
D: TRBD1
V: TRBV29-1

DNA: TGTGCCTTGGGACTAGCGATAGAGCAGTTCTTC
CDR3: CALGLAIEQFF
size: -
J: TRBJ2-1
D: TRBD2
V: TRBV30

DNA: TGTGCCAGCAGCTTCGAGCTACAGCCCCAGCATTTT
CDR3: CASSFELQPQHF
size: -
J: TRBJ1-5
D: -
V: TRBV13

DNA: TGTGCCAGCTCACTCCGGAGACAGGGGTCGGAGACCCAGTACTTC
CDR3: CASSLRRQGSETQYF
size: -
J: TRBJ2-5
D: TRBD1
V: TRBV18

DNA: TGTGCCAGCAGTAGGGGACAAGGCTACTACGAGCAGTACTTC
CDR3: CASSRGQGYYEQYF
size: -
J: TRBJ2-7
D: -
V: TRBV6-5

DNA: TGCGCCAGCAAGGACAGCAACACCGGGGAGCTGTTTTTT
CDR3: CASKDSNTGELFF
size: few
J: TRBJ2-2
D: -
V: TRBV5-1

DNA: TGTGCCAGCAGCGCCCGGACTAGCGGACAAGAGACCCAGTACTTC
CDR3: CASSARTSGQETQYF
size: -
J: TRBJ2-5
D: TRBD2
V: TRBV5-4

DNA: TGCAGCGTTCTCGGGGGAATCTTC
CDR3: CSVLGGIF
size: few
J: TRBJ2-1
D: -
V: TRBV29-1

DNA: TGCGCCAGCAGCCCGGGCCGGACTAGCGGTGAGACCCAGTACTTC
CDR3: CASSPGRTSGETQYF
size: few
J: TRBJ2-5
D: TRBD2
V: TRBV4-1

DNA: TGTGCCAGCAGCTTGTGGCTAGCCACAGATACGCAGTATTTT
CDR3: CASSLWLATDTQYF
size: -
J: TRBJ2-3
D: -
V: TRBV5-4

DNA: TGCAGCGTTGGAGACAGGGGGATCTCCTACGAGCAGTACTTC
CDR3: CSVGDRGISYEQYF
size: few
J: TRBJ2-7
D: TRBD1
V: TRBV29-1

DNA: TGTGCCAGCAGCTTAGGGTTTAGCGGGAGGGCTGGCAATGAGCAGTTCTTC
CDR3: CASSLGFSGRAGNEQFF
size: -
J: TRBJ2-1
D: TRBD2
V: TRBV11-3

DNA: TGTGCCAGCAGCTTAGCGGTCCTCACAAGCTACGAGCAGTACTTC
CDR3: CASSLAVLTSYEQYF
size: few
J: TRBJ2-7
D: -
V: TRBV7-9

DNA: TGTGCCAGCAGCTCGTCCACAGGGATTCGCACTGAAGCTTTCTTT
CDR3: CASSSSTGIRTEAFF
size: -
J: TRBJ1-1
D: -
V: TRBV7-8

DNA: TGTGCCAGCAGTGGGGACAGTCAAGAGACCCAGTACTTC
CDR3: CASSGDSQETQYF
size: -
J: TRBJ2-5
D: TRBD1
V: TRBV28

DNA: TGTGCCAGCAGGCTACCCCAAGAGACCCAGTACTTC
CDR3: CASRLPQETQYF
size: few
J: TRBJ2-5
D: -
V: TRBV6-6

DNA: TGTGCCAGCAGCTTCGGCGGGAGGCGACTTGGGGGGCAGTATTTT
CDR3: CASSFGGRRLGGQYF
size: -
J: TRBJ2-3
D: TRBD2
V: TRBV7-2

DNA: TGTGCCAGCACCTATAGCGGGAGGTTCAATGAGCAGTTCTTC
CDR3: CASTYSGRFNEQFF
size: -
J: TRBJ2-1
D: TRBD2
V: TRBV28

DNA: TGTGCCAGCAGCCAAGAGGGGGGTTTTAACTATGGCTACACCTTC
CDR3: CASSQEGGFNYGYTF
size: -
J: TRBJ1-2
D: -
V: TRBV4-2

DNA: TGTGCCAGCTCACTTACTAGCTTAGAGCAGTTCTTC
CDR3: CASSLTSLEQFF
size: few
J: TRBJ2-1
D: -
V: TRBV18

DNA: TGTGCCAGCAGCATCGTGGACCGGGACATCGAAGACTTC
CDR3: CASSIVDRDIEDF
size: few
J: TRBJ2-7
D: -
V: TRBV5-4

DNA: TGTGCCACCAGCGCGGACAGGGGCACTGAAGCTTTCTTT
CDR3: CATSADRGTEAFF
size: few
J: TRBJ1-1
D: TRBD1
V: TRBV15

DNA: TGTGCCAGCAGCGTCGGACTAGACAATGAGCAGTTCTTC
CDR3: CASSVGLDNEQFF
size: few
J: TRBJ2-1
D: TRBD2
V: TRBV9

DNA: TGTGCCACCGGGGAGAGGAAAGGGGAGACCCAGTACTTC
CDR3: CATGERKGETQYF
size: -
J: TRBJ2-5
D: -
V: TRBV10-3

DNA: TGTGCCAGCTCACCACAAAAGGGGCTTAACGAGCAGTACTTC
CDR3: CASSPQKGLNEQYF
size: -
J: TRBJ2-7
D: -
V: TRBV18

DNA: TGTGCCTGGAGTGTAACGGTAGCCAAAAACATTCAGTACTTC
CDR3: CAWSVTVAKNIQYF
size: -
J: TRBJ2-4
D: -
V: TRBV30

DNA: TGCGCCAGCAGCTTGGCGGCGGGGCAGAGCGACGAGCAGTACTTC
CDR3: CASSLAAGQSDEQYF
size: few
J: TRBJ2-7
D: -
V: TRBV5-1

DNA: TGTGCCAGCAGAAGGGGGGGCGGTAACAATGAGCAGTTCTTC
CDR3: CASRRGGGNNEQFF
size: -
J: TRBJ2-1
D: -
V: TRBV11-1